This paragraph covers one T cell receptor (beta chain) sequence. Its antigen is unknown. The method was immunoSEQ multiplex PCR; TCRdb's version includes in-frame clones alone and lacks a portion of them. The sample records hundreds of thousands of clones, around 90% being singletons. The donors were part of the validation cohort, which consisted of some 120 subjects and was separate from the first cohort of hundreds of subjects. The ends lost 4 bases at V and 0 bases at J; junction bases unmatched: 4. Germline V gene sequence: CDR1 SGHNT, CDR2 YYREEE (reference sequence). CDR3 size: 14 residues. The record originates from a study of cytomegalovirus exposure and HLA in healthy donors. About the study: A subsequent analysis stated that the roughly 120 validation repertoires were run on the same platform as the 550 to 750 first-cohort repertoires.

Whole-study results and caveats: Rare TCR sequences dominated, though some public TCRs recurred in many donors. A few of the chains that were CMV-associated were confirmed in vitro to be specific for CMV antigens.

Sequencing input: PBMCs. This clonotype originated in a woman under 30 in good health and CMV-seropositive. The V gene is TRBV5-4, the J gene TRBJ2-7, with 7 bases fitting TRBD1. CDR3 DNA sequence: TGTGCCAGCAGCCGCGGACAGGACTCCTACGAGCAGTACTTC. It is translated as CASSRGQDSYEQYF.